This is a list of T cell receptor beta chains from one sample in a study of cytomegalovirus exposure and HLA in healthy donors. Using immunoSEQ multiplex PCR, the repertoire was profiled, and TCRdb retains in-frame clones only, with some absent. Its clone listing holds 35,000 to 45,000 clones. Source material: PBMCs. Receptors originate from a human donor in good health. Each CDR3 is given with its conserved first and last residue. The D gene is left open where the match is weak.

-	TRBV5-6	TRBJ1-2	TGTGCCAGCAGCTTGGGACAACACTATGGCTACACCTTC	CASSLGQHYGYTF
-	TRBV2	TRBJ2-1	TGTGCCAGCAGCTCCTTCAATGAGCAGTTCTTC	CASSSFNEQFF
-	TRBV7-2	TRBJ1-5	TGTGCCAGCAGCTTAGCGCGGGATCAGCCCCAGCATTTT	CASSLARDQPQHF
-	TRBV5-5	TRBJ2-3	TGTGCCAGCAGCATTCTGGGGGGGCGGACAGATACGCAGTATTTT	CASSILGGRTDTQYF
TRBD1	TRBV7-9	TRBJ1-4	TGTGCCAGCAGCCCAAAAATACGACAGGGACAGGGAAAACTGTTTTTT	CASSPKIRQGQGKLFF
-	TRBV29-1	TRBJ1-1	TGCAGCGTTCAGGAGGGGCCATTGAACACTGAAGCTTTCTTT	CSVQEGPLNTEAFF
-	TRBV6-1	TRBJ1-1	TGTGCCAGCAGTGAAGGTCGTCAAGCTTTCTTT	CASSEGRQAFF
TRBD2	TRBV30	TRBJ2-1	TGTGCCTGGAGTCTAGCGGGGGGGCCATACAATGAGCAGTTCTTC	CAWSLAGGPYNEQFF
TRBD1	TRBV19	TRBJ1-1	TGTGCCAGTAGTCCGGGGACAGGGAAGCGTGGCACTGAAGCTTTCTTT	CASSPGTGKRGTEAFF
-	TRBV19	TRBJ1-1	TGTGCCAGTAGACAGCAAGTGAACACTGAAGCTTTCTTT	CASRQQVNTEAFF
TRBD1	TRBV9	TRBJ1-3	TGTGCCAGCACCGCGTTGGGACAGCATGCGGGAAACACCATATATTTT	CASTALGQHAGNTIYF
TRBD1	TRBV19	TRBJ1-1	TGTGCCAGTAGTCCCTTCGGGACAGGGAACACTGAAGCTTTCTTT	CASSPFGTGNTEAFF
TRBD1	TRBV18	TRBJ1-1	TGTGCCAGCTCACCATCTCGGGACAGGGTCACTGAAGCTTTCTTT	CASSPSRDRVTEAFF
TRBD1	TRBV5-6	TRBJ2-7	TGTGCCAGCAGCTCTCTGGGACAGGGCCTCTACGAGCAGTACTTC	CASSSLGQGLYEQYF
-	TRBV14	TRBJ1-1	TGTGCCAGCACCAAGGGGGGGGTGAACACTGAAGCTTTCTTT	CASTKGGVNTEAFF
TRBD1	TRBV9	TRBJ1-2	TGTGCCAGCAGCGTAGCTACGACAGGGTATGGCTACACCTTC	CASSVATTGYGYTF
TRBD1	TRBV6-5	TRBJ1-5	TGTGCCAGCAGTTACGGGACAGCACCTAATCAGCCCCAGCATTTT	CASSYGTAPNQPQHF